The 11 T cell receptor beta chains reported below all come from one sample, sequenced in a study of blood T cell repertoires in COVID-19. Data came from immunoSEQ multiplex PCR; TCRdb stores just in-frame clones and leaves some out. The table has 110,000 or so clones, more than 80% seen once. Sequencing was carried out using peripheral blood. These receptors were collected from a woman aged 40 to 55 with acute or convalescent COVID-19.

The chain uses TRBV9 and TRBJ2-3, with TRBD2 identical over 9 bases. V lost 4 bases, J lost 8 bases, and 14 bases stayed unmatched. The CDR3 contains 16 residues. CDR1 is SGDLS, CDR2 YYNGEE, per germline. The CDR3 DNA reads as TGTGCCAGCAGCCTTGGCCCGGCGGGGGGGCAGAGTACGCAGTATTTT. Protein sequence: CASSLGPAGGQSTQYF.

The J gene is TRBJ1-5, the V gene TRBV6-5; a weak D match, TRBD1 (6 bases). The germline CDR1 and CDR2 sequences are MNHEY and SVGAGI. Trimming left V 6 bases short and J 7 bases short, with 16 bases between. The CDR3 consists of 14 residues. For the CDR3, the DNA is TGTGCCAGCAGCTTATACAGGGTTCGACAGCCCCAGCATTTT. Translating it yields CASSLYRVRQPQHF.

V gene TRBV6-5 combines with J gene TRBJ1-4; D is uncertain. Deletions cut 0 bases from V and 4 bases from J, with 9 bases between. Germline CDR1 and CDR2: MNHEY and SVGAGI. This CDR3 region has 15 residues. The CDR3 nucleotides are TGTGCCAGCAGTTACTCGAATCGCTATAATGAAAAACTGTTTTTT. This sequence encodes CASSYSNRYNEKLFF.

V is TRBV12-3 or TRBV12-4 and J is TRBJ1-5; the D is unclear. Trimming took 1 base from V and 9 from J, leaving 10 bases between them. The CDR3 totals 13 residues. The CDR3 DNA sequence: TGTGCCAGCAGTTTAGGTACAGACCGGCCCCAGCATTTT. Protein: CASSLGTDRPQHF.

V usage is TRBV11-2 and J usage is TRBJ2-1; perhaps TRBD1 as D (6 bases). This CDR3 region has 15 residues. Germline CDR1 is SGHAT and CDR2 is FQNNGV. V was cut by 2 bases and J by 7 bases, with 15 bases left in between. DNA for the CDR3: TGTGCCAGCAGCTTATACTTGGACAGCCCGAATGAGCAGTTCTTC. This translates into CASSLYLDSPNEQFF.

The J gene is TRBJ1-3, the V gene TRBV12-5; D is uncertain. Germline CDR1 and CDR2: LGHNT and FRNRAP. The V end was cut by 5 bases, the J end by 0 bases, with 5 bases between. CDR3 length equals 13 residues. The CDR3 DNA sequence: TGTGCTAGTGGTGTCTTCTCTGGAAACACCATATATTTT. Its protein product is CASGVFSGNTIYF.

This clone turned up a few times. The J gene is TRBJ2-6, the V gene TRBV3-1 (or the pseudogene TRBV3-2), with unresolved D. V lost 5 bases, J lost 0 bases, and 11 bases lay in between. Looked up from germline, CDR1 is LGHDT and CDR2 is YNNKEL (reference sequence). The CDR3 is 16 residues long. CDR3 sequence (DNA): TGTGCCAGCAGCTTTCCGGTCCTCTCTGGGGCCAACGTCCTGACTTTC. It yields the protein CASSFPVLSGANVLTF.

The rearrangement joins TRBV2 to TRBJ2-3, with 7 bases lining up with TRBD1. The CDR3 has 13 residues. The J segment lost 3 bases and the V segment lost 10 bases, leaving 7 bases of the junction unmatched. Germline lookup yields CDR1 SNHLY and CDR2 FYNNEI. The CDR3 region is CATFDRATDTQYF. CDR3 in DNA: TGTGCCACCTTTGACAGGGCGACAGATACGCAGTATTTT.

The CDR3: CSVPKTGTSGGAIYNEQFF. The CDR3 nucleotides are TGCAGCGTCCCGAAGACCGGGACTAGCGGGGGGGCGATCTACAATGAGCAGTTCTTC. The rearrangement uses TRBV29-1 and TRBJ2-1; 16 nucleotides match TRBD2. V gave up 6 bases and J gave up 3 bases; unmatched junction bases: 14. The CDR3 sequence is 19 residues long. The V gene's germline CDR1 is SQVTM and CDR2 ANQGSEA.

The chain recombines TRBV12-3 or TRBV12-4 with TRBJ1-1; tentatively, D is TRBD1 (5 bases). The ends were cut back, 6 bases at V and 11 bases at J, with 16 bases in the middle. The CDR3 runs to 12 residues. In DNA form, the CDR3 reads TGTGCCAGCAGCCCTGGGGGGAATGAGGCTTTCTTT. This translates into CASSPGGNEAFF.

The V gene is TRBV21-1, the J gene TRBJ2-7; the D call in the table, TRBD1, was not verified against the DNA. TRBV21-1 is flagged as a pseudogene. The CDR3 contains 16 residues. CDR3 sequence (DNA): TGTGCCACAAACACACAGGCAACAGGGGGCCCGTACGAGCAGTACTTC. Translated, it gives CATNTQATGGPYEQYF.